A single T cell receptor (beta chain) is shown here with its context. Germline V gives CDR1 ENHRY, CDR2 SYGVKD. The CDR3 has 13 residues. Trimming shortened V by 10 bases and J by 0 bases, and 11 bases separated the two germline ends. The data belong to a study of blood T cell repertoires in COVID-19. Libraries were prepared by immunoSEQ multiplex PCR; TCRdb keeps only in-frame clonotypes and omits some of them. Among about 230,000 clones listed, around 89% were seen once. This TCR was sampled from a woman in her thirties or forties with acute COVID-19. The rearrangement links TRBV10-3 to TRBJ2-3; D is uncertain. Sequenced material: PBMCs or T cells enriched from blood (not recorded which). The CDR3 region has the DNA TGTGCCACCCTGCAGTCTAGCACAGATACGCAGTATTTT. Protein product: CATLQSSTDTQYF.